This is a list of T cell receptor beta chains from one sample in a study of blood T cell repertoires in COVID-19. Method: immunoSEQ multiplex PCR; TCRdb's copy keeps in-frame clones and lacks some. The table shows 40,000 or so clones, with around 83% occurring only once. Sequenced: peripheral blood. The receptors stem from a human donor in a cohort sampled during active COVID-19. Each CDR3 is given with its conserved first and last residue. A D gene is named only where the DNA matches it firmly. Rows give clone size only sometimes, using once, few, many, or a class for an expanded clone.

D gene	V gene	J gene	clone size	CDR3 DNA	CDR3 protein
NA	TRBV5-1	TRBJ1-3	NA	TGCGCCAGCAGCTTGGGAGGGGGAAACACCATATATTTT	CASSLGGGNTIYF
NA	TRBV18	TRBJ2-4	NA	TGTGCCAGCTCACCAACACAATTAGCCAAAAACATTCAGTACTTC	CASSPTQLAKNIQYF
NA	TRBV12-5	TRBJ2-1	NA	TGTGCTAGTGGACTCGAGAAGTCCGAGCAGTTCTTC	CASGLEKSEQFF
NA	TRBV27	TRBJ2-7	NA	TGTGCCAGCAGTAGCCAATCTAGGAAAACATACGAGCAGTACTTC	CASSSQSRKTYEQYF
NA	TRBV7-6	TRBJ2-2	NA	TGTGCCAGCAGCCCCAGGAACACCGGGGAGCTGTTTTTT	CASSPRNTGELFF
TRBD2	TRBV18	TRBJ2-7	NA	TGTGCCAGCTCACCTAACATAGCGGGGGGGCGCGAGCAGTACTTC	CASSPNIAGGREQYF
TRBD1	TRBV12-3/TRBV12-4	TRBJ2-1	NA	TGTGCCAGCAGTTTGTATGGACAGGAAGAGCAGTTCTTC	CASSLYGQEEQFF
NA	TRBV3-1/TRBV3-2	TRBJ2-5	NA	TGTGCCAGCAGCGGACAACAAGAGACCCAGTACTTC	CASSGQQETQYF
TRBD2	TRBV18	TRBJ2-3	NA	TGTGCCAGCTCACCACCTACTAGCGGGGGGGTCAGAGATACGCAGTATTTT	CASSPPTSGGVRDTQYF
NA	TRBV6-1	TRBJ2-2	NA	TGTGCCAGCAGTGAAGATGAGTACACCGGGGAGCTGTTTTTT	CASSEDEYTGELFF
NA	TRBV19	TRBJ1-6	NA	TGTGCCAGTAGTATCTTGGGCCTTGATAATTCACCCCTCCACTTT	CASSILGLDNSPLHF
TRBD1	TRBV3-1/TRBV3-2	TRBJ2-7	NA	TGTGCCAGCAGCCGGGGACAGGGGATCTACGAGCAGTACTTC	CASSRGQGIYEQYF
NA	TRBV5-4	TRBJ2-2	NA	TGTGCCAGCAGCTTGTTCAGGGACACCGGGGAGCTGTTTTTT	CASSLFRDTGELFF
NA	TRBV5-1	TRBJ1-1	NA	TGCGCCAGCAGCTTGGGGCAAACCAACACTGAAGCTTTCTTT	CASSLGQTNTEAFF
NA	TRBV11-2	TRBJ2-3	NA	TGTGCCAGCAGCTTAGTGCGGGGGCTGGATACGCAGTATTTT	CASSLVRGLDTQYF
TRBD1	TRBV25-1	TRBJ2-2	NA	TGTGCCAGCAGGACAGGGGGAAAATCCGGGGAGCTGTTTTTT	CASRTGGKSGELFF
NA	TRBV6-1	TRBJ2-3	NA	TGTGCCAGCAGTGAAGGGGGACACCCCACAGATACGCAGTATTTT	CASSEGGHPTDTQYF
NA	TRBV10-3	TRBJ1-5	NA	TGTGCCATCAGTGGGCCAAATCAGCCCCAGCATTTT	CAISGPNQPQHF
NA	TRBV25-1	TRBJ1-4	NA	TGTGCCAGCAGTGGCTACAGGGCGACTAATGAAAAACTGTTTTTT	CASSGYRATNEKLFF
NA	TRBV5-1	TRBJ1-1	NA	TGCGCCAGCAGCCAACGACCTCAGGGATTCGGGACTGAAGCTTTCTTT	CASSQRPQGFGTEAFF
NA	TRBV2	TRBJ1-5	NA	TGTGCCAGCAGTGATGGGCAGACCCGCAATCAGCCCCAGCATTTT	CASSDGQTRNQPQHF
TRBD2	TRBV5-6	TRBJ2-3	NA	TGTGCCAGCAGACCAAGCACTAGCGGGAACGCAGATACGCAGTATTTT	CASRPSTSGNADTQYF
NA	TRBV7-9	TRBJ2-7	NA	TGTGCCAGCACCACACAGCTCGAGCAGTACTTC	CASTTQLEQYF
NA	TRBV2	TRBJ2-3	NA	TGTGCCAGCAGTGAAGCGCGAGTTACAGATACGCAGTATTTT	CASSEARVTDTQYF
NA	TRBV6-1	TRBJ1-1	NA	TGTGCCAGCAGTGAATCACCCCACGGGTTTAGATTT	CASSESPHGFRF
TRBD2	TRBV5-4	TRBJ2-1	NA	TGTGCCAGCAGCTTGGGGACTAGCGGGGGACTCCTCTTC	CASSLGTSGGLLF
TRBD2	TRBV10-3	TRBJ2-5	NA	TGTGCCATCAGTGAGCCCCTAGCGGGGCAAGAGACCCAGTACTTC	CAISEPLAGQETQYF
TRBD2	TRBV11-3	TRBJ2-3	NA	TGTGCCAGCAGCTTAGTCACTGGACTAGCGGGGCCAGATACGCAGTATTTT	CASSLVTGLAGPDTQYF
NA	TRBV6-6	TRBJ2-5	once	TGTGCCAGCACCGGGGGAGGGACAATTAAAGAGACCCAGTACTTC	CASTGGGTIKETQYF
TRBD1	TRBV2	TRBJ2-5	NA	TGTGCCAGCAGTGGACAGGGAGAGACCCAGTACTTC	CASSGQGETQYF
NA	TRBV19	TRBJ2-1	NA	TGTGCCAGTAGTACCCCTGAGGTGAAGTCCTACAATGAGCAGTTCTTC	CASSTPEVKSYNEQFF
TRBD2	TRBV2	TRBJ2-1	once	TGTGCCAGCAGTGAACTAGCGGGGGGGTACAATGAGCAGTTCTTC	CASSELAGGYNEQFF
NA	TRBV10-3	TRBJ1-5	NA	TGTGCCACCTCGCGGGGCAATCAGCCCCAGCATTTT	CATSRGNQPQHF
TRBD1	TRBV2	TRBJ1-1	NA	TGTGCCAGCAGGGATCGGACAGGGCCCAACACTGAAGCTTTCTTT	CASRDRTGPNTEAFF
TRBD1	TRBV12-3/TRBV12-4	TRBJ2-7	NA	TGTGCCAGCAGTCTCCTTACAGGGGGCGAGCAGTACTTC	CASSLLTGGEQYF
TRBD2	TRBV5-1	TRBJ2-7	once	TGCGCCAGCAGCTGGGTCGGAGGGGTAGCGGGGATTGAGCAGTACTTC	CASSWVGGVAGIEQYF
NA	TRBV7-9	TRBJ2-5	NA	TGTGCCAGCAGCCCCGGGGACGTTAAGGGGGCCCAGTACTTC	CASSPGDVKGAQYF
NA	TRBV4-1	TRBJ2-3	few	TGCGCCAGCAGCCCCGAAGTCGCCCACACATATACGCAGTATTTT	CASSPEVAHTYTQYF
TRBD2	TRBV2	TRBJ2-7	NA	TGTGCCAGCAGATCGACTAGCGGGGGCCCCAACTACGAGCAGTACTTC	CASRSTSGGPNYEQYF
NA	TRBV7-9	TRBJ1-4	NA	TGTGCCAGCAGCCAATCAGGGGTGGGCGAAAAACTGTTTTTT	CASSQSGVGEKLFF
NA	TRBV12-3/TRBV12-4	TRBJ2-5	NA	TGTGCCAGCAGTCTAACAGGTTCATGGGCCCAGTACTTC	CASSLTGSWAQYF
TRBD1	TRBV2	TRBJ2-1	NA	TGTGCCAGCAGTGAAGGGACAGGGGGCAGTGAGCAGTTCTTC	CASSEGTGGSEQFF
TRBD1	TRBV18	TRBJ1-6	few	TGTGCCAGCTCACCGGACAGGCCGAGTTATAATTCACCCCTCCACTTT	CASSPDRPSYNSPLHF
NA	TRBV19	TRBJ1-5	once	TGTGCCAGTAGTATAGACCCCGACAGTTACAATCAGCCCCAGCATTTT	CASSIDPDSYNQPQHF
NA	TRBV18	TRBJ1-3	NA	TGTGCCAGCTCACCTACGACACAACTCTCTGGAAACACCATATATTTT	CASSPTTQLSGNTIYF
NA	TRBV5-4	TRBJ1-3	NA	TGTGCCAGCAGCTTGGTTGGGGGGGCTGGAAACACCATATATTTT	CASSLVGGAGNTIYF
NA	TRBV2	TRBJ2-1	NA	TGTGCCAGCAGTGTTGTTGGTGGGGGGGCCATTGGTGAGCAGTTCTTC	CASSVVGGGAIGEQFF
TRBD2	TRBV4-1	TRBJ2-3	NA	TGCGCCAGCAGCCAAGATCGGGGGGGACCAACAGATACGCAGTATTTT	CASSQDRGGPTDTQYF
TRBD1	TRBV7-9	TRBJ2-3	NA	TGTGCCAGCAGCTTACAGGGGGCGCGCACAGATACGCAGTATTTT	CASSLQGARTDTQYF
TRBD1	TRBV7-2	TRBJ1-2	NA	TGTGCCAGCAGCCCGGGACAGGGGAGCGGTGGCTACACCTTC	CASSPGQGSGGYTF
NA	TRBV10-2	TRBJ1-2	NA	TGCGCCAGCAGTGAGTCAGAGGGGGACTATGGCTACACCTTC	CASSESEGDYGYTF
NA	TRBV7-9	TRBJ1-4	NA	TGTGCCAGCAGCTTAGCCGTTGCGGGGGAAAAACTGTTTTTT	CASSLAVAGEKLFF
NA	TRBV5-1	TRBJ2-7	NA	TGCGCCAGCAGCTTGAGTAACGGAGGCGAGCAGTACTTC	CASSLSNGGEQYF
NA	TRBV6-5	TRBJ2-1	NA	TGTGCCGGTTCGACAGTCAATGAGCAGTTCTTC	CAGSTVNEQFF
NA	TRBV3-1/TRBV3-2	TRBJ1-2	NA	TGTGCCAGCAGCCAAGAGAACAGGATTAAGGGTGGCTACACCTTC	CASSQENRIKGGYTF
NA	TRBV11-2	TRBJ1-2	NA	TGTGCCAGCAGCTTAGACGCAGGGAACTTATATGGCTACACCTTC	CASSLDAGNLYGYTF
TRBD2	TRBV5-1	TRBJ2-7	NA	TGCGCCAGCAAGGCGGGGGGGCCGGACGAGCAGTACTTC	CASKAGGPDEQYF
TRBD2	TRBV19	TRBJ2-1	NA	TGTGCCAGTAAGGAAAGCGGGGGGGCATACAATGAGCAGTTCTTC	CASKESGGAYNEQFF
NA	TRBV5-4	TRBJ2-5	NA	TGTGCCAGCAGCACCCCAGGCGTGGAGACCCAGTACTTC	CASSTPGVETQYF